The clone carrying this T cell receptor (beta chain) was seen a handful of times. The sample belongs to a study of blood T cells in healthy people across ages. Germline-derived CDR1 and CDR2 are DFQATT and SNEGSKA (reference sequence). The CDR3 is 15 residues long. Alongside a J-beta primer mix, a sample-barcoded 5' primer served in a second PCR lasting about 7 to 12 cycles. TCRdb redid the calling of the 5' RACE reads with MiXCR, one entry per CDR3 protein. The sample yields roughly 1,000,000 distinct CDR3 sequences, 20% to 25% seen once. This sample also appeared in a second study, on T cells of mothers and their children.

The chain has TRBV20-1 and TRBJ2-5, with TRBD1 matching over 8 bases. The J call could be wrong; TRBJ2-1 is a better fit for the DNA end. Material for sequencing was blood. The clonotype comes from a girl aged 2 to 9 in good health. The CDR3 protein is CSAGNPGQENNEQFF. The CDR3 coding sequence is TGCAGTGCTGGTAATCCGGGACAGGAAAACAATGAGCAGTTCTTC.